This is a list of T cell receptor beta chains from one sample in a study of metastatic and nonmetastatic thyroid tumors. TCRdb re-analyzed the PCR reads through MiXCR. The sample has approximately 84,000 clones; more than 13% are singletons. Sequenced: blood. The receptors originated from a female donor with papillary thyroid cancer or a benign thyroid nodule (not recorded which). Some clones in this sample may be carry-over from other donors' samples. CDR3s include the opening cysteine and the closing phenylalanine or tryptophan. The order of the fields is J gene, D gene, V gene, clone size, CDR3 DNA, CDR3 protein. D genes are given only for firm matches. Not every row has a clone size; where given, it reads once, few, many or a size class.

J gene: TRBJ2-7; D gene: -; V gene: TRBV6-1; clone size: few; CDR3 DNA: TGTGCCAGCTTGAGACAGGACGTCGGTCTTTCTTACGAGCAGTACTTC; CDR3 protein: CASLRQDVGLSYEQYF
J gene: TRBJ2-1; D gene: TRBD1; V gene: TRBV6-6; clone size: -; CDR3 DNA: TGTGCCAGCAGTTACTATAGGACAGGGTACAATGAGCAGTTCTTC; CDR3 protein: CASSYYRTGYNEQFF
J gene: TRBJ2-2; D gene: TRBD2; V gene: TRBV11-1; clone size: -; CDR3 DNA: TGTGCCAGCAGTCCGACTAGCGGGGCGAACACCGGGGAGCTGTTTTTT; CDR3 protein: CASSPTSGANTGELFF
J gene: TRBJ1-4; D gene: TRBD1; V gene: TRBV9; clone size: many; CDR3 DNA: TGTGCCAGCAGCGTAGGGGGTCGGACAGGAGGTCGCAGACTGTTTTTT; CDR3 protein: CASSVGGRTGGRRLFF
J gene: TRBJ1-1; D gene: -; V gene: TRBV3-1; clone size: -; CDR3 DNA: TGTGCCAGCAGCCAAGAGTCGGGCGTCACTGAAGCTTTCTTT; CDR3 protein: CASSQESGVTEAFF
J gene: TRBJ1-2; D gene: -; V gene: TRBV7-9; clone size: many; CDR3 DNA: TGTGCCAGCAGCTTAGCGGAGGGGCCGGATGGCTACACCTTC; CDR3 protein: CASSLAEGPDGYTF
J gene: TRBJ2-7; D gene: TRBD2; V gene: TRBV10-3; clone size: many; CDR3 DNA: TGTGCCATCAGTATGGGCGGGGGCGAGCAGTACTTC; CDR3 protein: CAISMGGGEQYF
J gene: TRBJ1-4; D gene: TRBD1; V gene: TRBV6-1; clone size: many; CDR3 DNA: TGTGCCAGCAGTGACCACAGGGGTAGTGAAAAACTGTTTTTT; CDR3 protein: CASSDHRGSEKLFF
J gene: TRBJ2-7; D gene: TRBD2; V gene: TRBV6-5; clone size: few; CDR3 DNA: TGTGCCAGCAGTTCAGGGGTCCGGGGGGGCCTGGACGAGCAGTACTTC; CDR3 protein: CASSSGVRGGLDEQYF
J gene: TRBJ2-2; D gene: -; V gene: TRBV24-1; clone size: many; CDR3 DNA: TGTGCCACCAGTGAAATACCGAGCGGGTCGAACACCGGGGAGCTGTTTTTT; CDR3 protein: CATSEIPSGSNTGELFF
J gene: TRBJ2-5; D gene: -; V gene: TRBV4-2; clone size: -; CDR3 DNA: TGTGCCAGCAGCCAAGACGGCCCCAATTCGGTAGAAGAGACCCAGTACTTC; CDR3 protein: CASSQDGPNSVEETQYF
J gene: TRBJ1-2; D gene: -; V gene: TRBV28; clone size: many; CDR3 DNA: TGTGCCAGCAGTTTGGGGGGGACCAACTATGGCTACACCTTC; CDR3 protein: CASSLGGTNYGYTF
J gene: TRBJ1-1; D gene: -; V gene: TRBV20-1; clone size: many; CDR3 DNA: TGCAGTGCTAGGGGGGGGAAAACGAACACTGAAGCTTTCTTT; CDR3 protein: CSARGGKTNTEAFF
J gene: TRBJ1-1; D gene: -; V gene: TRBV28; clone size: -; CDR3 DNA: TGTGCCAGCACCCGGGACACAGAAGCTTTCTTT; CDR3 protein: CASTRDTEAFF
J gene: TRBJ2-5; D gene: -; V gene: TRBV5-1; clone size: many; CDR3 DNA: TGCGCCAGCAGCCTTTCTGGGACTGTAGTAGAGACCCAGTACTTC; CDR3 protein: CASSLSGTVVETQYF
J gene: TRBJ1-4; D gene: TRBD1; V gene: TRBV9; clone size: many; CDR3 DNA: TGTGCCAGCAGCGTAGCGCAGGGGGATGAAAAACTGTTTTTT; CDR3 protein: CASSVAQGDEKLFF
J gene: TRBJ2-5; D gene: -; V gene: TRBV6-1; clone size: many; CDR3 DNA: TGTGCCAGCAGAGCGCGGTCTGGGTCGCGTGGGACCCAGTACTTC; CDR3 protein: CASRARSGSRGTQYF
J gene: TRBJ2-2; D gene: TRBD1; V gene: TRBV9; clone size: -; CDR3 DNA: TGTGCCAGCCGCTTACAAACCGGGACAGAATTCACCGGGGAGTTGTTTTTT; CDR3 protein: CASRLQTGTEFTGELFF
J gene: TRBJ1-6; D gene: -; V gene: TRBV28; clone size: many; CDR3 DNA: TGTGCCAGCAGTTTATTCCCCCCCGGGAGCTACAGCTCCTATAATTCACCCCTCCACTTT; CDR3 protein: CASSLFPPGSYSSYNSPLHF
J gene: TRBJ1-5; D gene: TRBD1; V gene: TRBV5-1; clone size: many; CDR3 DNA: TGCGCCAGCAGTCCGACAGGGACGAATCAGCCCCAGCATTTT; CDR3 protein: CASSPTGTNQPQHF
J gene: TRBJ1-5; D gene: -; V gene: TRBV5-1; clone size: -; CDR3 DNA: TGCGCCAGCAGCTTGGTTCCAGTGGGGGATCAGTCCCAGCATTTT; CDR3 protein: CASSLVPVGDQSQHF
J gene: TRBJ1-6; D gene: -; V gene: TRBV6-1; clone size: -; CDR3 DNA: TGTGCCAGACGAGGGGGGGCGCTTTCACCACTCCACTTT; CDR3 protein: CARRGGALSPLHF
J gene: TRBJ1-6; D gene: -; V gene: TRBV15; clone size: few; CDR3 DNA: TGTGCCACCAGGGAGGGACCCTATAATTCACCCCTGCACTTT; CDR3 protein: CATREGPYNSPLHF
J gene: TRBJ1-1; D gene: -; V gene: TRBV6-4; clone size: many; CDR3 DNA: TGTGCCAGCAGCAAAGACAGACTGAACACTGAAGCTTTCTTT; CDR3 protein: CASSKDRLNTEAFF
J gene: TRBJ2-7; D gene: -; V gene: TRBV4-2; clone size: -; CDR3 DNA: TGTGCCAGCAGCTCCTATAGCGCGGGGTTATCCGAGCAGTACTTC; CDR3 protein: CASSSYSAGLSEQYF
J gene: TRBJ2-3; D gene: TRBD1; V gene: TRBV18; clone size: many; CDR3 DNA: TGTGCCAGCTCACTGACCCGGGACAGGGGAATAGATACGCAGTATTTT; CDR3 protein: CASSLTRDRGIDTQYF
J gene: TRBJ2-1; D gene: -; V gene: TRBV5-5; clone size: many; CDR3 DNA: TGTGCCAGCAGCTTGGAGAAGACGGGACAAGGTATCAATGAGCAGTTCTTC; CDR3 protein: CASSLEKTGQGINEQFF
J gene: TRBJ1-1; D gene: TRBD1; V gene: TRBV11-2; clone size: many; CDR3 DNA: TGTGCCAGCAGCTTAGGGATATCCAGGGGGACTGAAGCTTTCTTT; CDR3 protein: CASSLGISRGTEAFF
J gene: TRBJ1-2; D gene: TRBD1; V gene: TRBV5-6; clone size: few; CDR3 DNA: TGTGCCAGCAGCTTGGAAATGACAGGGACGCATGGCTACACCTTC; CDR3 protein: CASSLEMTGTHGYTF
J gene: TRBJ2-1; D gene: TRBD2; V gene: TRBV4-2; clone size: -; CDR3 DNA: TGTGCCAGCAGCCCCCGTCCTAGCGGGGGTGGTGAGCAGTTCTTC; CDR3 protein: CASSPRPSGGGEQFF
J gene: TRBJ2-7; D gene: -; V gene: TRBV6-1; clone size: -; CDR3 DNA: TGTGCCTGGAGTAACTACATCCCCCCCTCCGAGCAGTACTTC; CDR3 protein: CAWSNYIPPSEQYF
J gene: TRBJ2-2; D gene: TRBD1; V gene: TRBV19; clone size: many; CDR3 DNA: TGTGCCAGTAGTACCCGACAGGGGGCGCCCACCGGGGAGCTGTTTTTT; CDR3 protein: CASSTRQGAPTGELFF
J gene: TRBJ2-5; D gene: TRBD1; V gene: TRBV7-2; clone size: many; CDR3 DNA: TGTGCCAGCAGCAAGGGACAGGGAAACCCCGTGGCAGAGACCCAGTACTTC; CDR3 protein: CASSKGQGNPVAETQYF
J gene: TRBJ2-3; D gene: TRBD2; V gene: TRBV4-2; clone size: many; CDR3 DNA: TGTGCCAGCAGCCGACAAATAAGGGCTAGCGGGGGACACACAGATACGCAGTATTTT; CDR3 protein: CASSRQIRASGGHTDTQYF
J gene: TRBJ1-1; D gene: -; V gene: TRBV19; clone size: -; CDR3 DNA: TGTGCCAGTAGTCGGGTCGGCCCTGAAGCTTTCTTT; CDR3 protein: CASSRVGPEAFF
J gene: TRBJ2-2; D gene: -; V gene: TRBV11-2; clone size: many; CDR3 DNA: TGTGCCAGCAGCTTAATGGGCGGGCAGGCCACCGGGGAGCTGTTTTTT; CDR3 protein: CASSLMGGQATGELFF
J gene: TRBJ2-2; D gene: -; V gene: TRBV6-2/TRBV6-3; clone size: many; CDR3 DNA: TGTGCCAGCAGTTACTTAACGAACACCGGGGAGCTGTTTTTT; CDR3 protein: CASSYLTNTGELFF
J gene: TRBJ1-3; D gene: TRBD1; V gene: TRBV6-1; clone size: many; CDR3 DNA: TGTGCCAGCAGTTCTACCGGGACAGGGGGAGGAAACACCATATATTTT; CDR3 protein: CASSSTGTGGGNTIYF
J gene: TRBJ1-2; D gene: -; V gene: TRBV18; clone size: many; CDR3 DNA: TGTGCCAGCTCACCAAACGAGGGACGGGGAGCTAACTATGGCTACACCTTC; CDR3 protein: CASSPNEGRGANYGYTF
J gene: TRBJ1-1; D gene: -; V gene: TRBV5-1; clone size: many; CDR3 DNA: TGCGCCAGCAGCTTGAGAGAGAACACTGAAGCTTTCTTT; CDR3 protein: CASSLRENTEAFF
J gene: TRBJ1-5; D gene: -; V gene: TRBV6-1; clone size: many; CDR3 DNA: TGTGCCAGCAGGGGGCAGGGCCATAGCAATCAGCCCCAGCATTTT; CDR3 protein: CASRGQGHSNQPQHF
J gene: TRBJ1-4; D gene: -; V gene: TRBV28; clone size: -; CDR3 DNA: TGTGCCAGCAGACAAGGTGGCACAACTAGTGAAAAACTGTTTTTT; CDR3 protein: CASRQGGTTSEKLFF
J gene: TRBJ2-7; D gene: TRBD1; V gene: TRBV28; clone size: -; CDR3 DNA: TGTGCCAGCTTAGGACCGGGACAGGGGCTGGGTGATCAGTACTTC; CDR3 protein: CASLGPGQGLGDQYF
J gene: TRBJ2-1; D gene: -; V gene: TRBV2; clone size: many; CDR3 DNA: TGTGCCAGCAGTGAGAACGAGATCCCCTACAATGAGCAGTTCTTC; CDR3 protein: CASSENEIPYNEQFF
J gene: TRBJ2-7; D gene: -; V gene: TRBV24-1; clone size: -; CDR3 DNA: TGTTCCATCAGTGACAAAGGGAAATACGAGCAGTACTTC; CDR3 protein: CSISDKGKYEQYF
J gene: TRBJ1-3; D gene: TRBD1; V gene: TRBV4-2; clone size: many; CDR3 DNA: TGTGCCAGCAGTCCGGGACAGGCGCTGCTCTCTGGAAACACCATATATTTT; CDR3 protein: CASSPGQALLSGNTIYF
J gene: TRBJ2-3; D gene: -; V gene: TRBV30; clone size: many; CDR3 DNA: TGTGCCTGGAGTGTACGTTTTAGGGCGAAAGTGGATGATACGCAGTATTTT; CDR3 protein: CAWSVRFRAKVDDTQYF